The following is a T cell receptor (delta chain) sequence with its context. Antigen: not known. This entry comes from a study of Vδ1+ human thymocytes. Study observations and caveats: Highly polyclonal TRG and TRD repertoires with Gaussian CDR3 length distributions appeared in thymus. Approximately 20% of thymic delta-chain sequences were Vdelta2, with few Vdelta3, unlike blood Vdelta1+ controls.

Extracted RNA was reverse transcribed into cDNA. CDR3 amplicons came from multiplex PCR with pooled V-gene forward and constant-region reverse primers. TCRdb ran CATT on the multiplex PCR reads. The top ten clones hold over 0.35% of a sample with 45,000 to 75,000 delta-chain clones, approximately 16% of them seen once. After alphabeta T cell depletion, CD3+ Vdelta1+ Vdelta2- thymocytes were sorted. The CDR3 has 21 residues. In germline, CDR1 is TSWWSYY, CDR2 QGS. V was pared by 2 bases and J by 0 bases, with 28 bases between. Sequenced sample: Vdelta1+ gamma-delta thymocytes from the thymus. Subset noted: FACS-sorted CD3+ TCRalphabeta- TCRVdelta1+ TCRVdelta2- thymocytes. This TCR came from a girl in the first two years of life who had congenital heart surgery. The rearrangement joins TRDV1 to TRDJ1, with D possibly matching TRDD3 (6 bases). CDR3 region: CALGEILRVGVRDPYTDKLIF. DNA of the CDR3: TGTGCTCTTGGGGAAATCTTGCGGGTGGGGGTCCGAGACCCATACACCGATAAACTCATCTTT.